The next 10 T cell receptor beta chains were all read from a single sample in a study of long-term antiretroviral therapy in people with HIV. Sequencing relied on immunoSEQ assay v3.0, run at survey level. Profiled with immunoSEQ multiplex PCR; TCRdb holds only in-frame clones, not every one. The sample lists some 20,000 clones; roughly 86% were seen once. The sample here was unsorted PBMCs, taken 0.5 years after starting antiretroviral therapy. Source of these receptors: a man between 35 and 55 years old with HIV.

The rearrangement joins TRBV5-1 to TRBJ2-3; D call uncertain. The length of the CDR3 is 15 residues. Per germline, CDR1 SGHRS and CDR2 YFSETQ. V lost 4 bases and J 3 bases, leaving 15 bases between the germline ends. The CDR3 region is CASSPALAETDTQYF. CDR3 DNA sequence: TGCGCCAGCAGCCCGGCGTTAGCTGAGACAGATACGCAGTATTTT.

This clone was recorded once. V is TRBV5-1 and J is TRBJ1-4, with D perhaps matching TRBD1 (5 bases). V was clipped by 4 bases and J by 8 bases, with 21 bases between them. There are 16 residues in the CDR3. Looked up from germline, CDR1 is SGHRS and CDR2 is YFSETQ. DNA of the CDR3: TGCGCCAGCAGCCAGGGAGAGGGACGTCGTGAGGAAAAACTGTTTTTT. Translated: CASSQGEGRREEKLFF.

As to this clone: Other DNA sequences in the sample encode the same CDR3. The J gene is TRBJ2-1, the V gene TRBV5-4; D is perhaps TRBD2 (7 bases). Per germline, CDR1 SGHNT and CDR2 YYREEE (reference sequence). V lost 1 base, J lost 7 bases, and 9 bases lay in between. The CDR3 consists of 13 residues. The CDR3, as DNA: TGTGCCAGCAGCTTGAGGGGGGGAAATGAGCAGTTCTTC. Amino acid sequence: CASSLRGGNEQFF.

The genes are TRBV7-2 and TRBJ1-2, with unresolved D. The V gene lost 4 bases and the J gene lost 4 bases, with 16 bases spanning the gap. Germline V gene lookup returns CDR1 SGHTA and CDR2 FQGNSA. This CDR3 contains 15 residues. The CDR3 loop is CASSSPLQSLYGYTF. CDR3 in DNA: TGTGCCAGCAGCTCCCCCCTACAGAGCCTCTATGGCTACACCTTC.

This sequence joins TRBV18 and TRBJ2-7; perhaps TRBD1 as D (5 bases). The V end lost 4 bases, the J end lost 3 bases, and 13 bases lay between the germline ends. CDR1 is KGHSH and CDR2 is LQKENI in the germline V gene. The length of the CDR3 is 14 residues. CDR3 amino acids: CASSQGQVGYEQYF. CDR3 DNA: TGTGCCAGCTCACAGGGGCAGGTCGGCTACGAGCAGTACTTC.

CDR3 sequence: CASSELRGVDEQYF. CDR3 sequence (DNA): TGCGCCAGCAGTGAACTCCGGGGTGTGGACGAGCAGTACTTC. V gene TRBV10-2 combines with J gene TRBJ2-7; weak D call: TRBD2 (5 bases). The V and J ends lost 3 bases and 5 bases respectively, with 14 bases between them. CDR3 length equals 14 residues. CDR1 and CDR2 (germline): WSHSY, SAAADI.

The chain uses TRBV5-6 and TRBJ2-7; D is perhaps TRBD1 (6 bases). The germline V gene encodes CDR1 SGHDT and CDR2 YYEEEE. The CDR3 has 14 amino acids. The V gene lost 4 bases and the J gene lost 6 bases, with 17 bases spanning the gap. This CDR3 is CASSRQALRVEQYF. The CDR3 DNA reads as TGTGCCAGCAGCCGACAGGCCCTCCGGGTCGAGCAGTACTTC.

This sequence joins TRBV18 and TRBJ2-1; 9 bases match TRBD1. This CDR3 contains 16 residues. CDR1 and CDR2 (germline): KGHSH, LQKENI. The J segment lost 0 bases and the V segment lost 3 bases, leaving 3 bases of the junction unmatched. The CDR3 bases are TGTGCCAGCTCACCCGGACAGGGGAGCTCCTACAATGAGCAGTTCTTC. The encoded protein is CASSPGQGSSYNEQFF.

The V gene is TRBV2, the J gene TRBJ1-1, with TRBD1 identical over 9 bases. CDR3 length equals 15 residues. Germline trimming cut 7 bases from V and 0 bases from J; bases unmatched to any gene: 6. Germline V gene data show CDR1 as SNHLY and CDR2 as FYNNEI. The CDR3 nucleotides are TGTGCCAGCAATACTGGACAGGGGTTGAACACTGAAGCTTTCTTT. Translating it yields CASNTGQGLNTEAFF.

The rearrangement links TRBV6-4 to TRBJ2-2; 7 bases map to TRBD1. Trimming cost V 5 bases and J 0 bases; bases outside gene matches: 6. Looked up from germline, CDR1 is MRHNA and CDR2 is SNTAGT. This CDR3 is 16 amino acids long. The CDR3 DNA reads TGTGCCAGCAGTAGACAGACAGGGACGAACACCGGGGAGCTGTTTTTT. The encoded protein is CASSRQTGTNTGELFF.